One and the same sample provided the 15 T cell receptor beta chains below, sequenced in a study of early T cells in non-severe SARS-CoV-2 infection (dated by TCRdb to about 2021). The library was prepared using 5' RACE. Sequencing was carried out with a NextSeq 500. The public reads were run again by TCRdb, first through fastp at Q25 and then through MiXCR, and only productive beta chains were kept. Each entry is one CDR3 protein sequence, shown with its most common DNA and genes. This sample is represented by some 31,000 distinct CDR3 sequences; approximately 5.2% of them were singletons. 5% to 6.5% of the sample rests with the top ten. The sequencing sample was made of whole blood. Receptors originate from an adult who was a healthcare worker with PCR-confirmed SARS-CoV-2 infection or an uninfected control (not recorded which).

This clonotype was recorded at least ten times. This chain uses TRBV2 with TRBJ2-1, with 11 bases identical to TRBD2. The V gene's germline CDR1 is SNHLY and CDR2 FYNNEI. The CDR3 extends over 19 amino acids. Trimming at V came to 7 bases and at J to 0 bases, leaving 14 bases not matched to a gene. The CDR3 protein is CASILSRTSGRASYNEQFF. Here the CDR3 DNA reads TGTGCCAGCATACTATCGCGGACTAGCGGGCGCGCCTCCTACAATGAGCAGTTCTTC.

This clonotype was counted ten times or more. The J gene is TRBJ2-7, the V gene TRBV28; 9 positions agree with TRBD1. CDR3 length: 14 amino acids. Germline values: CDR1 MDHEN, CDR2 SYDVKM. J lost 2 bases, V lost 2 bases, and 1 base had no gene match. The CDR3 bases are TGTGCCAGCAGTTTAGGGACAGGGACCTACGAGCAGTACTTC. Its protein product is CASSLGTGTYEQYF.

This clonotype appeared many times. The rearrangement joins TRBV10-3 to TRBJ2-1, with 8 nucleotides matching TRBD2. Trimming cost V 2 bases and J 9 bases; bases outside gene matches: 12. Germline values: CDR1 ENHRY, CDR2 SYGVKD. This CDR3 has 16 residues. The CDR3 DNA follows: TGTGCCATCAGTGAGCACGGTAGCGGGGCCTTGGCTGAGCAGTTCTTC. Translation: CAISEHGSGALAEQFF.

This clonotype has ten or more counts. CDR3 sequence reads: CASSLIGQGQGEQYF. CDR3 sequence (DNA): TGTGCCAGCAGTTTAATCGGACAGGGGCAGGGGGAGCAGTACTTC. The chain has TRBV28 and TRBJ2-7; 9 bases line up with TRBD1. V lost 2 bases, J lost 7 bases, and 9 bases stayed unmatched. Germline V gives CDR1 MDHEN, CDR2 SYDVKM. The CDR3 has 15 amino acids. Complete variable domain (other parts from reference TRBV28 and TRBJ2-7): DVKVTQSSRYLVKRTGEKVFLECVQDMDHENMFWYRQDPGLGLRLIYFSYDVKMKEKGDIPEGYSVSREKKERFSLILESASTNQTSMYLCASSLIGQGQGEQYFGPGTRLTVT.

This clonotype has a count of ten or more. The chain employs TRBV12-3 or TRBV12-4 and TRBJ2-3; tentatively, D is TRBD2 (5 bases). V shed 3 bases and J shed 5 bases, with 9 bases lying between them. The CDR3 sequence is 13 residues long. CDR3 sequence (DNA): TGTGCCAGCAGTTTTCCAACTAGAGATACGCAGTATTTT. Residues: CASSFPTRDTQYF.

This clonotype was counted at least ten times. This rearrangement joins TRBV6-5 to TRBJ1-1; D is perhaps TRBD1 (6 bases). V gave up 2 bases and J gave up 4 bases, with 14 bases separating them. Germline V gene lookup returns CDR1 MNHEY and CDR2 SVGAGI. The CDR3 is 15 residues long. CDR3 coding DNA: TGTGCCAGCAGTTACGATAGGGGGTTTGGCACTGAAGCTTTCTTT. Translating it yields CASSYDRGFGTEAFF.

This clonotype was recorded at least ten times. The chain is built from TRBV20-1 and TRBJ2-3; TRBD1 agrees at 12 bases. Per germline, CDR1 DFQATT and CDR2 SNEGSKA (reference sequence). With 0 bases clipped from V and 8 bases from J, the junction kept 6 bases outside the gene matches. The CDR3 runs to 15 residues. CDR3 region: CSARDVGTGGLTQYF. Written as DNA, the CDR3 is TGCAGTGCTAGAGATGTTGGGACAGGGGGCCTTACGCAGTATTTT.

This clonotype was found many times. The chain recombines TRBV30 with TRBJ2-2; the D call may be TRBD1 or TRBD2 (6 bases each). The CDR3 spans 13 residues. Trimming took off 3 bases at V and 7 bases at J, with 12 bases between the two ends. CDR1 is GTSNPN, CDR2 SVGIG, per germline (reference sequence). The CDR3: CAWRSGGLGELFF. In DNA, the CDR3 is TGTGCCTGGAGATCCGGGGGCCTCGGGGAGCTGTTTTTT.

Details on this clonotype: Being one base from a much bigger clone, this may be a read error. The chain has TRBV27 and TRBJ2-1; D is uncertain. Trimming shortened V by 5 bases and J by 0 bases, and 11 bases separated the two germline ends. Germline loops: CDR1 MNHEY, CDR2 SMNVEV (reference sequence). The CDR3 runs to 15 residues. CDR3 nucleotide sequence: TGTGCCAGCAGTCTACAGATTAGCTCCTACAATGAGCAGTTCTTC. Protein sequence: CASSLQISSYNEQFF.

At least ten counts were recorded for this clonotype. The V gene is TRBV20-1, the J gene TRBJ2-5, with TRBD2 as a possible D gene (6 bases). Trimming removed 3 bases from V and 3 bases from J, with 11 bases in between. Germline V gene data show CDR1 as DFQATT and CDR2 as SNEGSKA (reference sequence). The CDR3 covers 13 residues. CDR3 loop: CSASHLAEETQYF. In DNA form, the CDR3 reads TGCAGTGCTAGTCACTTAGCGGAAGAGACCCAGTACTTC.

This clonotype occurred many times. The V gene is TRBV19, the J gene TRBJ2-1; 7 bases are a match to TRBD2. Germline assignment: CDR1 LNHDA and CDR2 SQIVND (reference sequence). The V segment lost 5 bases and the J segment 5 bases; nucleotides outside the gene matches: 18. The CDR3 sequence is 18 residues long. As DNA, the CDR3 is TGTGCCAGTAGTCCCTCTCTGCGGGTAGCGGGCGGGGACAATGAGCAGTTCTTC. Translating gives CASSPSLRVAGGDNEQFF.

By sample share, this clonotype is medium-sized. The chain links TRBV11-2 to TRBJ2-5, with TRBD2 matching over 13 bases. This CDR3 spans 16 amino acids. V lost 7 bases and J lost 4; bases outside the gene matches: 9. The V gene's germline CDR1 is SGHAT and CDR2 FQNNGV. As DNA, the CDR3 is TGTGCCAGCACCCCTACTAGCGGGAGGGAACGAGAGACCCAGTACTTC. Residues: CASTPTSGRERETQYF.

The table lists this clonotype with many counts. This chain uses TRBV12-3 or TRBV12-4 with TRBJ2-7; tentative D call: TRBD2 (7 bases). This CDR3 has 14 amino acids. V lost 6 bases, J lost 7 bases, and 19 bases lay in between. The CDR3 nucleotides are TGTGCCAGCAGGCGAGGGGGGGAGGAATTGGAGCAGTACTTC. Residues: CASRRGGEELEQYF.

This chain uses TRBV9 with TRBJ2-1; 8 nucleotides agree with TRBD1. The CDR3 runs to 14 residues. Trimming took 4 bases from V and 5 from J; bases not matched to a gene: 5. CDR1 and CDR2 from the germline V gene are SGDLS and YYNGEE. The chain's CDR3 is CASSTTTGDNEQFF. The DNA for the CDR3 is TGTGCCAGCAGCACAACGACAGGGGACAATGAGCAGTTCTTC. Full variable domain (outside the CDR3, taken from reference TRBV9 and TRBJ2-1): DSGVTQTPKHLITATGQRVTLRCSPRSGDLSVYWYQQSLDQGLQFLIQYYNGEERAKGNILERFSAQQFPDLHSELNLSSLELGDSALYFCASSTTTGDNEQFFGPGTRLTVL.

Many counts were recorded for this clonotype. The rearrangement links TRBV24-1 to TRBJ2-5; D not certain. Germline V gene data show CDR1 as KGHDR and CDR2 as SFDVKD. CDR3 length: 15 amino acids. V was trimmed by 4 bases and J by 3 bases, leaving 14 bases between them. CDR3 bases: TGTGCCACCAGTGACTTTCCCTCTAGGAAAGAGACCCAGTACTTC. Translation gives CATSDFPSRKETQYF.